This is a list of T cell receptor beta chains from one sample in a study of T cell repertoires in cytomegalovirus infection. TCRdb recomputed calls from the reads with MiXCR, one row per CDR3 protein. The sample includes around 540,000 distinct CDR3 sequences, 25% to 35% of them seen just once. These receptors are not linked to any known antigen. The material was cultured PBMCs, obtained from culture after CMV antigen stimulation. The receptors were sampled from a human donor in good health (CMV status not recorded). Some clones in this sample may be carry-over from other donors' samples. The CDR3 runs from the conserved cysteine through the conserved F or W. D genes are given only for firm matches. The listing skips clone size in some rows; elsewhere it reads once, few, many or a size class.

d_call j_call v_call clone_size cdr3_aa cdr3_nt
TRBD1 TRBJ2-3 TRBV28 once CASSLGRAQGAPRTDTQYF TGTGCCAGCAGTTTGGGACGGGCTCAGGGGGCGCCCCGCACAGATACGCAGTATTTT
NA TRBJ2-3 TRBV7-9 few CASSKAGGSTDTQYF TGTGCCAGCAGCAAAGCTGGGGGGAGCACAGATACGCAGTATTTT
TRBD1 TRBJ1-6 TRBV7-6 few CASSLVEGANSPLHF TGTGCCAGCAGCTTAGTTGAGGGGGCCAATTCACCCCTCCACTTT
TRBD1 TRBJ1-6 TRBV7-3 few CASSLTAGGSSPLHF TGTGCCAGCAGCTTAACCGCAGGGGGGAGTTCACCCCTCCACTTT
TRBD1 TRBJ2-1 TRBV18 NA CASSYGQASYNEQFF TGTGCCAGCTCGTATGGACAGGCCTCCTACAATGAGCAGTTCTTC
NA TRBJ1-1 TRBV19 NA CASSIAEGDQAFF TGTGCCAGTAGTATTGCTGAGGGGGACCAAGCTTTCTTT
TRBD1 TRBJ1-1 TRBV7-8 NA CASREQGPLNTEAFF TGTGCCAGCAGGGAACAGGGGCCCCTGAACACTGAAGCTTTCTTT
NA TRBJ2-1 TRBV4-1 NA CASSHPGAYNEQFF TGCGCCAGCAGCCATCCTGGGGCTTACAATGAGCAGTTCTTC
NA TRBJ2-3 TRBV10-3 NA CAISMVSGEDTQYF TGTGCCATCAGTATGGTTAGCGGTGAGGATACGCAGTATTTT
NA TRBJ2-7 TRBV7-2 many CASSLNPARALYEQYF TGTGCCAGCAGCTTGAACCCGGCTCGGGCGCTATACGAGCAGTACTTC
TRBD1 TRBJ1-4 TRBV7-8 many CASSPSRDRVTTNEKLFF TGTGCCAGCAGCCCTTCTCGGGACAGGGTCACAACTAATGAAAAACTGTTTTTT
NA TRBJ2-3 TRBV28 few CASSLTTATGTYTQYF TGTGCCAGCAGTCTAACGACGGCAACGGGGACATATACGCAGTATTTT
NA TRBJ2-5 TRBV27 few CASSNVADQTQYF TGTGCCAGCAGTAACGTAGCGGATCAGACCCAGTACTTC
TRBD1 TRBJ2-2 TRBV10-3 NA CAISETGGYTGELFF TGTGCCATCAGTGAGACAGGGGGGTACACCGGGGAGCTGTTTTTT
NA TRBJ2-5 TRBV7-8 few CASSLGISGRQETQYF TGTGCCAGCAGCTTAGGTATTAGTGGGCGGCAAGAGACCCAGTACTTC
TRBD1 TRBJ1-1 TRBV6-1 once CASRSGGYSNTEAFF TGTGCCAGCCGATCAGGGGGCTATTCCAACACTGAAGCTTTCTTT
TRBD1 TRBJ1-2 TRBV27 NA CASNRTGPITAHGYTF TGTGCCAGCAATCGGACAGGGCCTATAACCGCCCATGGCTACACCTTC
TRBD2 TRBJ2-1 TRBV7-2 many CASSSPPTTSGRRRNEQFF TGTGCCAGCAGCTCCCCCCCGACGACTAGCGGGAGAAGAAGGAATGAGCAGTTCTTC
TRBD1 TRBJ1-1 TRBV20-1 medium-sized CSASDYGTVNTEAFF TGCAGTGCTAGTGACTACGGGACAGTGAACACTGAAGCTTTCTTT
NA TRBJ2-2 TRBV12-3/TRBV12-4 many CASSPTVGELFF TGTGCCAGCAGTCCGACGGTCGGGGAGCTGTTTTTT
NA TRBJ1-3 TRBV7-2 few CASSLIPIGAGNTIYF TGTGCCAGCAGCTTAATTCCGATTGGGGCTGGAAACACCATATATTTT
TRBD1 TRBJ2-4 TRBV9 NA CASSGRTGDIQYF TGTGCCAGCAGCGGAAGGACAGGGGACATTCAGTACTTC
NA TRBJ2-1 TRBV7-8 NA CASSPLGKDNEQFF TGTGCCAGCAGCCCTCTCGGAAAAGACAATGAGCAGTTCTTC
NA TRBJ1-2 TRBV5-5 NA CASSLDFNYGYTF TGTGCCAGCAGCTTGGATTTTAACTATGGCTACACCTTC
NA TRBJ1-1 TRBV9 few CASSSQGRTEAFF TGTGCCAGCTCCAGTCAGGGTCGGACTGAAGCTTTCTTT
NA TRBJ2-5 TRBV20-1 many CSATAGETQYF TGCAGTGCTACGGCGGGGGAGACCCAGTACTTC
NA TRBJ2-7 TRBV6-5 NA CASSQGQHYEQYF TGTGCCAGCAGTCAGGGGCAACATTACGAGCAGTACTTC
NA TRBJ1-2 TRBV5-1 NA CASSQQGLNYGYTF TGCGCCAGCAGCCAACAGGGCCTTAACTATGGCTACACCTTC
NA TRBJ1-1 TRBV11-3 few CASSPDRPVKMNTEAFF TGTGCCAGCAGCCCCGACAGGCCCGTAAAGATGAACACTGAAGCTTTCTTT
TRBD2 TRBJ2-1 TRBV6-1 few CASAQLAGSIHEQFF TGTGCCAGCGCCCAACTAGCGGGAAGCATCCATGAGCAGTTCTTC
NA TRBJ2-7 TRBV7-2 few CASSSRRQGGKSYEQYF TGTGCCAGCAGCTCGCGGAGGCAGGGCGGGAAGTCCTACGAGCAGTACTTC
NA TRBJ2-1 TRBV2 NA CASKQGELDNEQFF TGTGCCAGCAAACAGGGAGAATTGGACAATGAGCAGTTCTTC
NA TRBJ2-7 TRBV12-3/TRBV12-4 NA CDSSSDPDPYEQYF TGTGACAGCAGTTCCGATCCCGACCCCTACGAGCAGTACTTC
NA TRBJ2-3 TRBV2 few CASNQGGTDTQYF TGTGCCAGCAATCAGGGGGGTACAGATACGCAGTATTTT
TRBD1 TRBJ2-1 TRBV12-3/TRBV12-4 NA CASSGPNRDRDIF TGTGCCAGCAGCGGCCCCAACCGGGACAGGGACATCTTC
TRBD2 TRBJ2-1 TRBV4-1 few CASSHPGTSKINEQFF TGCGCCAGCAGCCACCCCGGGACTAGCAAAATCAATGAGCAGTTCTTC
NA TRBJ1-2 TRBV5-6 few CASSTVGANNYGYTF TGTGCCAGCAGTACTGTAGGGGCAAATAACTATGGCTACACCTTC
TRBD2 TRBJ2-2 TRBV7-3 few CASSRTTSGITGELFF TGTGCCAGCAGCCGGACGACTAGCGGGATCACCGGGGAGCTGTTTTTT
NA TRBJ2-3 TRBV4-3 few CASSQELGSDTQYF TGCGCCAGCAGCCAAGAGTTAGGATCAGATACGCAGTATTTT
NA TRBJ2-2 TRBV15 NA CATSRDWSQPNTGELFF TGTGCCACCAGCAGAGATTGGTCCCAGCCGAACACCGGGGAGCTGTTTTTT
NA TRBJ1-5 TRBV6-2/TRBV6-3 NA CASREIEEGGNQPQHF TGTGCCAGCAGGGAGATTGAGGAGGGCGGCAATCAGCCCCAGCATTTT
TRBD2 TRBJ2-1 TRBV24-1 NA CATSGRTSGSSYNEQFF TGTGCCACCAGTGGCCGGACTAGCGGGAGCTCCTACAATGAGCAGTTCTTC
NA TRBJ1-2 TRBV19 few CASSMYAGTPYGYTF TGTGCCAGTAGTATGTACGCGGGGACTCCCTATGGCTACACCTTC
NA TRBJ2-1 TRBV5-4 NA CASSLPSPYEQFF TGTGCCAGCAGCTTGCCCTCCCCATATGAGCAGTTCTTC
NA TRBJ2-7 TRBV27 NA CASSFSSAPRREQYF TGTGCCAGCAGTTTCTCCTCGGCCCCACGGAGGGAGCAGTACTTC
TRBD1 TRBJ2-5 TRBV7-9 NA CASSSDRGQETQYF TGTGCCAGCAGCTCGGACAGGGGTCAAGAGACCCAGTACTTC
TRBD1 TRBJ1-6 TRBV7-8 NA CASRTQGAGDSPLHF TGTGCCAGCAGGACTCAGGGGGCGGGGGATTCACCCCTCCACTTT
TRBD1 TRBJ2-3 TRBV19 NA CASRYRGGTDTQYF TGTGCCAGTAGATACAGGGGCGGGACAGATACGCAGTATTTT
TRBD1 TRBJ2-4 TRBV5-1 NA CASSLEGQGLGWYF TGCGCCAGCAGCTTGGAGGGACAGGGCTTGGGATGGTACTTC
NA TRBJ2-1 TRBV19 NA CASSWGNPYNEQFF TGTGCCAGTAGTTGGGGGAACCCCTACAATGAGCAGTTCTTC
TRBD2 TRBJ2-5 TRBV29-1 few CSGLSFASGTKETQYF TGCAGCGGACTATCCTTCGCTAGCGGGACGAAAGAGACCCAGTACTTC
NA TRBJ2-1 TRBV20-1 NA CSAEVFSGGHEQFF TGCAGTGCGGAGGTTTTTTCCGGAGGGCATGAGCAGTTCTTC
NA TRBJ1-2 TRBV20-1 few CSATRGPQGSYTF TGCAGTGCCACACGGGGGCCGCAAGGAAGCTACACCTTC
NA TRBJ1-2 TRBV12-3/TRBV12-4 few CASSLWGRANYGYTF TGTGCCAGCAGTTTATGGGGCAGGGCTAACTATGGCTACACCTTC
TRBD1 TRBJ2-5 TRBV11-2 once CASSQMTGSRETQYF TGTGCCAGCAGTCAAATGACAGGGTCCCGAGAGACCCAGTACTTC
TRBD2 TRBJ2-4 TRBV7-2 many CASSSFGSGRLAKNIQYF TGTGCCAGCAGCTCTTTTGGCAGCGGGAGGCTAGCCAAAAACATTCAGTACTTC
TRBD2 TRBJ2-2 TRBV6-5 NA CASSYELAGAGELFF TGTGCCAGCAGTTACGAACTAGCGGGAGCCGGGGAGCTGTTTTTT
NA TRBJ2-3 TRBV7-2 many CASSLVAPRRGTDTQYF TGTGCCAGCAGCTTAGTGGCACCTCGGAGGGGCACAGATACGCAGTATTTT
TRBD2 TRBJ2-3 TRBV12-3/TRBV12-4 NA CASSSKRTSTQYF TGTGCCAGCAGTTCCAAACGGACTAGTACGCAGTATTTT